A selection of T cell receptor beta chains follows, all from one sample in a study of cytomegalovirus exposure and HLA in healthy donors. Generated by immunoSEQ multiplex PCR, the TCRdb table keeps only in-frame clones and is missing some. The data contain 80,000 to 130,000 clones, around 72% of them singletons. The sample consisted of PBMCs. The receptor source for this set is a male donor in good health and CMV-seropositive. CDR3s include the opening cysteine and the closing phenylalanine or tryptophan. Each record gives: D gene, clone size, V gene, J gene, CDR3 DNA, CDR3 protein. A D gene is named only where the DNA matches it firmly. Clone sizes are given selectively: once, few, many, or a class where the clone is expanded.

>TRBD1|few|TRBV5-1|TRBJ2-2
TGCGCCAGCAGCGGGGGACAGGATCAAACCGGGGAGCTGTTTTTT
CASSGGQDQTGELFF
>TRBD1|-|TRBV5-1|TRBJ2-7
TGCGCCAGCAGCTTGGCAGACAGGGGGCCCCTCGAGCAGTACTTC
CASSLADRGPLEQYF
>-|-|TRBV6-6|TRBJ2-7
TGTGCCAGCAGTTATCTCGGACGGGGATACGAGCAGTACTTC
CASSYLGRGYEQYF
>TRBD2|-|TRBV6-1|TRBJ2-5
TGTGCCAGCAGTAAATTAGCGGGGAGGGAAGAGACCCAGTACTTC
CASSKLAGREETQYF
>TRBD1|few|TRBV5-1|TRBJ2-1
TGCGCCAGCAGCCGAGAGCCCCGGGACAGGGGGGTCAATGAGCAGTTCTTC
CASSREPRDRGVNEQFF
>TRBD1|few|TRBV5-1|TRBJ1-6
TGCGCCAGCAGCCCCGGGACAGACGATAATTCACCCCTCCACTTT
CASSPGTDDNSPLHF
>-|-|TRBV2|TRBJ2-2
TGTGCCAGCAGCCAGGACACCGAAATATGGAACACCGGGGAGCTGTTTTTT
CASSQDTEIWNTGELFF
>-|-|TRBV19|TRBJ1-6
TGTGCCAGTAGGGGGGGTCGGCCCGTTAATTCACCCCTCCACTTT
CASRGGRPVNSPLHF
>TRBD1|-|TRBV25-1|TRBJ2-7
TGTGCCAGCAGTGGGACAGGGGGAGGCTACGAGCAGTACTTC
CASSGTGGGYEQYF
>-|-|TRBV7-8|TRBJ1-5
TGTGCCAGCAGCTTAGCGCGAAGGGGGAAGAGCAATCAGCCCCAGCATTTT
CASSLARRGKSNQPQHF
>-|once|TRBV7-9|TRBJ2-2
TGTTCCAGCAGGCATGCGCGGACAGAGAACACCGGGGAGCTGTTTTTT
CSSRHARTENTGELFF
>-|-|TRBV9|TRBJ2-5
TGTGCCAGCAGCGTAGACCTCCGGGAGACCCAGTACTTC
CASSVDLRETQYF
>TRBD2|-|TRBV5-4|TRBJ2-5
TGTGCCAGCAGCCTAGGACTAGCGGGGGGATCCCAAGAGACCCAGTACTTC
CASSLGLAGGSQETQYF
>TRBD1|few|TRBV10-1|TRBJ1-4
TGCGCCAGCAGTGAGTCACAGGGGGCTAATGAAAAACTGTTTTTT
CASSESQGANEKLFF
>TRBD1|-|TRBV6-5|TRBJ2-1
TGTGCCAGCAGTCGTGGACAGGGGGCCTACAATGAGCAGTTCTTC
CASSRGQGAYNEQFF
>-|once|TRBV30|TRBJ2-5
TGTGCCTGGAGGTCGCCGGGGTTTCAGACCCAGTACTTC
CAWRSPGFQTQYF
>-|-|TRBV11-1|TRBJ2-5
TGTGCCAGCAGCCCCACAGGGCAAGAGACCCAGTACTTC
CASSPTGQETQYF
>TRBD2|-|TRBV11-2|TRBJ2-7
TGTGCCACCGCCGGGGCTAGCGGGGGGCCCACCTACGAGCAGTACTTC
CATAGASGGPTYEQYF
>TRBD1|few|TRBV10-3|TRBJ1-1
TGTGCCATCAGCATAGACAGGGTCTCTGAAGCTTTCTTT
CAISIDRVSEAFF
>-|once|TRBV15|TRBJ1-6
TGTGCCACCAGCAGCAACTTAGATTCACCCCTCCACTTT
CATSSNLDSPLHF
>-|-|TRBV10-3|TRBJ2-5
TGTGCCATCAGTGCGGGAGAGACCCAGTACTTC
CAISAGETQYF
>TRBD1|-|TRBV12-5|TRBJ2-1
TGTGCTAGTGGTTCTCGACAGGGTAGGAACAATGAGCAGTTCTTC
CASGSRQGRNNEQFF
>TRBD2|-|TRBV7-2|TRBJ2-6
TGTGCCAGCAGCTTAAGCGGGGCTGGGGCCAACGTCCTGACTTTC
CASSLSGAGANVLTF
>TRBD1|-|TRBV6-6|TRBJ2-7
TGTGCCAGCAAGAAGACAGGGAACTTTCAGGCCTACGAGCAGTACTTC
CASKKTGNFQAYEQYF
>TRBD1|-|TRBV4-1|TRBJ1-2
TGCGCCAGCAGCCAAGAACCTACGGGACAGAGATTTTCTGGCTATGGCTACACCTTC
CASSQEPTGQRFSGYGYTF
>TRBD2|-|TRBV7-9|TRBJ2-5
TGTGCCAGCAGCGGAGCGGGGGCGGAGACCCAGTACTTC
CASSGAGAETQYF
>-|once|TRBV18|TRBJ2-1
TGTGCCAGCTCACGGGGACACCCGGCGGATGAGCAGTTCTTC
CASSRGHPADEQFF
>TRBD1|few|TRBV5-1|TRBJ1-5
TGCGCCAGCAGCGCCGACAGGGGACAGCCCCAGCATTTT
CASSADRGQPQHF
>TRBD1|-|TRBV9|TRBJ1-2
TGTGCCAGCAGCGTAGATCCAGGGGGCCTGGGTCAGAACTATGGCTACACCTTC
CASSVDPGGLGQNYGYTF
>-|few|TRBV5-4|TRBJ2-7
TGTGCCAGCAGCTTGCGGGCCGAGGGGGTCTACGAGCAGTACTTC
CASSLRAEGVYEQYF
>-|-|TRBV7-9|TRBJ1-2
TGTGCCAGCAGCCCAACCGTGACAGTAGTTGGCTACACCTTC
CASSPTVTVVGYTF